These 29 T cell receptor beta chains share one sample of origin, sequenced in a study of T cells in Graves' hyperthyroidism and ophthalmopathy. Amplified regions were TCR beta CDR3 sequences from RNA transcripts. First-round RT-PCR targeting the TCR CDR3 was performed with the HTBI primer set. TCRdb processed the multiplex PCR reads anew with MiXCR; each CDR3 protein has one entry. The sample records 500,000 to 750,000 distinct CDR3 sequences, approximately 14% being singletons. Sequencing used blood. The receptors stem from a young woman with Graves' hyperthyroidism.

This clonotype has only a few counts. Here the CDR3 omits its conserved ending phenylalanine or tryptophan, so a read error is the likely source. CDR3 bases: TGTGCCAGCAGTTCTTCCCGGACAGCTTACGAGCAGTACCTC. It specifies CASSSSRTAYEQYL. The V and J genes are TRBV28 and TRBJ2-7, with D perhaps TRBD1 (6 bases). Per the germline V gene, CDR1 is MDHEN and CDR2 is SYDVKM. The germline V and J ends were trimmed by 4 bases and 4 bases, with 14 bases remaining between them. The CDR3 contains 14 residues.

This clonotype was detected a few times. The chain carries TRBV7-2 and TRBJ1-4; D possibly corresponds to TRBD1 (5 bases). V gave up 1 base and J gave up 6 bases, with 12 bases separating them. The length of the CDR3 is 15 residues. The V gene's germline CDR1 is SGHTA and CDR2 FQGNSA. In DNA form, the CDR3 reads TGTGCCAGCAGCTTAGGGGCAGGGATGGATGAAAAACTGTTTTTT. Its translation: CASSLGAGMDEKLFF.

This clonotype was counted at least ten times. The DNA for the CDR3 is TGTGCCAGCAGCCAGCGGGGACAACGTGACTATGGCTACACCTTC. Amino acid sequence: CASSQRGQRDYGYTF. The chain recombines TRBV3-1 with TRBJ1-2; a weak D match, TRBD1 (6 bases). V lost 3 bases to trimming and J lost 3 bases, with 14 bases between them. Germline CDR1 and CDR2: LGHDT and YNNKEL (reference sequence). The CDR3 is made up of 15 amino acids.

The V call is TRBV20-1, the J call TRBJ2-4; TRBD2 matches 10 bases. This CDR3 has 15 amino acids. Germline lookup yields CDR1 DFQATT and CDR2 SNEGSKA (reference sequence). J lost 6 bases, V lost 2 bases, and 7 bases had no gene match. The CDR3 DNA reads TGCAGTGCTAGACTGTCGGCTAGCGGGAGAAACATTCAGTACTTC. It is translated as CSARLSASGRNIQYF.

Ten or more counts support this clonotype. The J gene is TRBJ2-2, the V gene TRBV29-1, with D possibly TRBD2 on 6 matching bases. CDR3 length: 18 amino acids. Trimming removed 4 bases at V and 4 bases at J, with 25 bases between. Germline V gives CDR1 SQVTM, CDR2 ANQGSEA. The DNA of the CDR3 is TGCAGCGTTGTGACTAGACCTAATAGTAACGGTCCCACCGGGGAGCTGTTTTTT. It yields the protein CSVVTRPNSNGPTGELFF.

The chain's CDR3 is CASSWQSNEQFF. The CDR3 DNA reads as TGTGCCAGCAGCTGGCAGAGCAATGAGCAGTTCTTC. The rearrangement uses TRBV5-6 and TRBJ2-1; D gene unclear. Trimming took off 3 bases at V and 6 bases at J, with 7 bases between the two ends. The CDR3 spans 12 residues. Germline-derived CDR1 and CDR2 are SGHDT and YYEEEE.

The chain is built from TRBV10-3 and TRBJ1-2, with unresolved D. Germline values: CDR1 ENHRY, CDR2 SYGVKD. Trimming pared 6 bases from V and 7 bases from J, leaving 15 bases between. The CDR3 is made up of 13 amino acids. CDR3 nucleotide sequence: TGTGCCATCAGCCAACCCTCTTCGGGTGGCTACACCTTC. Translating it yields CAISQPSSGGYTF.

This clonotype has a handful of counts. The chain uses TRBV15 and TRBJ2-1, with D perhaps matching TRBD2 (5 bases). The length of the CDR3 is 18 residues. Between the trimmed V and J ends, which lost 0 bases and 5 bases, there was a span of 20 bases. CDR1 is LNHNV, CDR2 YYDKDF, per germline (reference sequence). The CDR3 sequence is CATSRESISRGEDNEQFF. CDR3 coding DNA: TGTGCCACCAGCAGAGAATCTATATCCCGGGGTGAGGACAATGAGCAGTTCTTC.

This clonotype was detected many times. The chain uses TRBV5-1 and TRBJ2-1; no clear D. The germline V and J ends were trimmed by 2 bases and 5 bases, with 11 bases remaining between them. There are 14 residues in the CDR3. CDR1 and CDR2 (germline): SGHRS, YFSETQ. CDR3 region: CASSFDRLHNEQFF. The DNA of the CDR3 is TGCGCCAGCAGCTTCGACCGGCTTCACAATGAGCAGTTCTTC.

This clonotype has at least ten counts. The J gene is TRBJ2-3, the V gene TRBV20-1; no definite D call. Trimming pared 6 bases from V and 2 bases from J, leaving 15 bases between. CDR1 and CDR2 (germline): DFQATT, SNEGSKA (reference sequence). The CDR3 is 14 residues long. CDR3 amino acids: CSAPLDFNTDTQYF. The DNA of the CDR3 is TGCAGTGCCCCTCTAGACTTCAACACAGATACGCAGTATTTT.

This clonotype was detected ten times or more. The rearrangement joins TRBV27 to TRBJ1-1; no definite D call. CDR3 length equals 12 residues. Trimming took 6 bases from V and 2 from J, leaving 7 bases between them. Per germline, CDR1 MNHEY and CDR2 SMNVEV (reference sequence). Written as DNA, the CDR3 is TGTGCCAGCAGAAGCATAAACACTGAAGCTTTCTTT. This gives the protein CASRSINTEAFF.

This clonotype was seen ten or more times. The J gene is TRBJ1-1, the V gene TRBV3-1; D remains ambiguous. Germline V gives CDR1 LGHDT, CDR2 YNNKEL (reference sequence). The CDR3 totals 12 residues. Trimming shortened V by 5 bases and J by 5 bases, and 9 bases separated the two germline ends. DNA of the CDR3: TGTGCCAGCAGCGCCCAACGGACTGAAGCTTTCTTT. It codes for CASSAQRTEAFF.

This CDR3 reads CASSRYSGTYNEQFF. CDR3 in DNA: TGTGCCAGCAGCCGATATAGCGGGACCTACAATGAGCAGTTCTTC. The V call is TRBV6-2 or TRBV6-3, the J call TRBJ2-1; 8 bases line up with TRBD2. CDR1 and CDR2 from the germline V gene are MNHEY and SVGEGT. This CDR3 contains 15 residues. The V segment lost 6 bases and the J segment 2 bases; nucleotides outside the gene matches: 6.

This clonotype appeared a few times. The chain couples TRBV7-2 to TRBJ2-5, with D perhaps matching TRBD2 (5 bases). Germline CDR1 SGHTA, CDR2 FQGNSA. The CDR3 is 13 residues long. The CDR3 DNA follows: TGTGCTACTAATCCCCCGGGGATGTGGACCCAGTACTTC. It is translated as CATNPPGMWTQYF.

There are a few counts of this clonotype. The genes are TRBV30 and TRBJ1-2; 7 nucleotides line up with TRBD1. The ends lost 1 base at V and 5 bases at J; junction bases unmatched: 19. CDR3 length: 18 residues. CDR1 is GTSNPN and CDR2 is SVGIG in the germline V gene (reference sequence). CDR3 coding DNA: TGTGCCTGGAGTGGATCACTCCACTACACAGGGGAGGGTTATGGCTACACCTTC. It specifies CAWSGSLHYTGEGYGYTF. Drawing the rest from reference TRBV30 and TRBJ1-2, the complete variable domain is SQTIHQWPATLVQPVGSPLSLECTVEGTSNPNLYWYRQAAGRGLQLLFYSVGIGQISSEVPQNLSASRPQDRQFILSSKKLLLSDSGFYLCAWSGSLHYTGEGYGYTFGSGTRLTVV.

Ten or more counts support this clonotype. V and J are TRBV3-1 and TRBJ1-6, with a weak D call TRBD1 (6 bases). The CDR3 consists of 13 residues. The germline CDR1 and CDR2 sequences are LGHDT and YNNKEL (reference sequence). Trimming pared 5 bases from V and 14 bases from J, leaving 16 bases between. This CDR3 reads CASSGGQIPTLHF. The CDR3 nucleotides read TGTGCCAGCAGCGGTGGACAGATTCCGACCCTCCACTTT.

The J gene is TRBJ2-1, the V gene TRBV24-1, with 8 bases fitting TRBD1. Germline V gene data show CDR1 as KGHDR and CDR2 as SFDVKD. The CDR3 has 14 amino acids. The junction had 5 bases not matched to a gene; V was cut back by 3 bases and J by 8 bases. The CDR3 coding sequence is TGTGCCACCAGTGATGGTCAGGGGGCCGATGAGCAGTTCTTC. Its translation: CATSDGQGADEQFF.

The chain recombines TRBV4-1 with TRBJ2-3; D is uncertain. Germline assignment: CDR1 MGHRA and CDR2 YSYEKL. Trimming took 0 bases from V and 0 from J, leaving 13 bases between them. The CDR3 runs to 17 residues. The chain's CDR3 is CASSQERITASTDTQYF. The CDR3 DNA reads as TGCGCCAGCAGCCAAGAAAGGATCACCGCAAGCACAGATACGCAGTATTTT.

In this sample, this clonotype turned up many times. This chain uses TRBV11-1 with TRBJ2-7, with D hard to call. This CDR3 has 13 residues. The germline V gene encodes CDR1 SGHAT and CDR2 FQDESV (reference sequence). V was cut by 1 base and J by 2 bases, with 6 bases left in between. The CDR3 spells CASSLVATYEQYF. In DNA form, the CDR3 reads TGTGCCAGCAGCTTAGTTGCAACCTACGAGCAGTACTTC.

In its sample, this clonotype was seen many times. The chain has TRBV29-1 and TRBJ2-1, with D unclear. Trimming pared 4 bases from V and 2 bases from J, leaving 9 bases between. The CDR3 covers 13 residues. CDR1 SQVTM and CDR2 ANQGSEA come from the germline V gene. The CDR3 reads CSVVLATYNEQFF. CDR3 bases: TGCAGCGTTGTGTTAGCAACCTACAATGAGCAGTTCTTC.

The CDR3 sequence: CAWSLIQGNQPQHF. CDR3 nucleotide sequence: TGTGCCTGGAGCCTCATACAGGGGAATCAGCCCCAGCATTTT. The chain carries TRBV30 and TRBJ1-5, with 7 bases matching TRBD1. The CDR3 totals 14 residues. Germline values: CDR1 GTSNPN, CDR2 SVGIG (reference sequence). V shed 3 bases, J shed 4 bases, and the junction held 6 bases outside the gene matches.

In this sample, this clonotype turned up many times. The V call is TRBV6-5, the J call TRBJ2-2, with D perhaps matching TRBD2 (5 bases). The V end lost 0 bases, the J end lost 2 bases, and 10 bases lay between the germline ends. The CDR3 loop spans 16 amino acids. Germline assignment: CDR1 MNHEY and CDR2 SVGAGI. The CDR3 loop reads CASSYSGGDNTGELFF. As DNA, the CDR3 is TGTGCCAGCAGTTACTCAGGAGGCGACAACACCGGGGAGCTGTTTTTT.

This clonotype was counted at least ten times. The chain uses TRBV6-1 and TRBJ1-1; perhaps TRBD1 as D (6 bases). This CDR3 is built from 14 residues. V was pared by 8 bases and J by 4 bases, with 17 bases between. Germline V CDR1 and CDR2: MNHNS, SASEGT. CDR3 in amino acids: CASLGAGWITEAFF. CDR3 bases: TGTGCCAGCTTGGGGGCCGGGTGGATCACTGAAGCTTTCTTT.

This clonotype was seen a handful of times. The chain recombines TRBV4-3 with TRBJ1-6, with TRBD1 identical over 8 bases. This CDR3 spans 17 amino acids. V shed 0 bases, J shed 2 bases, and the junction held 3 bases outside the gene matches. CDR1 LGHNA and CDR2 YSLEER come from the germline V gene. The CDR3 sequence is CASSQDGTGAYNSPLHF. The CDR3 DNA reads as TGCGCCAGCAGCCAAGATGGGACAGGTGCCTATAATTCACCCCTCCACTTT.

This clonotype was found a few times. The rearrangement joins TRBV15 to TRBJ2-5, with 9 bases fitting TRBD1. V shed 4 bases and J 2 bases; nucleotides not matched to a gene: 5. The CDR3 is 15 amino acids. Germline V CDR1 and CDR2: LNHNV, YYDKDF (reference sequence). The CDR3 spells CATSTPGQGQETQYF. The DNA for the CDR3 is TGTGCCACCAGCACTCCGGGACAGGGTCAAGAGACCCAGTACTTC.

This clonotype was seen repeatedly, ten times or more. This chain joins TRBV7-2 and TRBJ2-3; D is unclear. V was pared by 5 bases and J by 0 bases, with 12 bases between. This CDR3 is built from 15 residues. The V gene's germline CDR1 is SGHTA and CDR2 FQGNSA. The CDR3 here is CASSLMAFSTDTQYF. The DNA for the CDR3 is TGTGCCAGCAGCCTGATGGCTTTCAGCACAGATACGCAGTATTTT. The whole variable domain, remainder taken from reference TRBV7-2 and TRBJ2-3, is GAGVSQSPSNKVTEKGKDVELRCDPISGHTALYWYRQSLGQGLEFLIYFQGNSAPDKSGLPSDRFSAERTGGSVSTLTIQRTQQEDSAVYLCASSLMAFSTDTQYFGPGTRLTVL.

Only a few counts were recorded for this clonotype. This sequence joins TRBV12-3 or TRBV12-4 and TRBJ1-1; D ambiguous. This CDR3 is 15 amino acids long. V lost 1 base and J lost 5, with 14 bases in between. The CDR3 nucleotides are TGTGCCAGCAGTTTAGGACACCCGAGCGGGACTGAAGCTTTCTTT. Its protein is CASSLGHPSGTEAFF.

The sample holds many counts of this clonotype. The chain uses TRBV5-1 and TRBJ2-7; 10 bases are shared with TRBD2. This CDR3 has 15 amino acids. The ends lost 2 bases at V and 2 bases at J; junction bases unmatched: 4. CDR1 and CDR2 (germline): SGHRS, YFSETQ. The CDR3 sequence is CASSLGTSVAYEQYF. In nucleotides, the CDR3 is TGCGCCAGCAGCTTAGGGACTAGCGTGGCCTACGAGCAGTACTTC.

This clonotype was seen repeatedly, ten times or more. This sequence joins TRBV18 and TRBJ1-1; TRBD1 is a possible D gene (5 bases). This CDR3 is 14 amino acids long. Germline assignment: CDR1 KGHSH and CDR2 LQKENI. The V and J ends lost 0 bases and 4 bases respectively, with 9 bases between them. The CDR3 region has the DNA TGTGCCAGCTCACCACCGGGAGGGGTCACTGAAGCTTTCTTT. Protein: CASSPPGGVTEAFF.